The T cell receptor beta chain described here comes from a study of Ad26.COV2.S vaccination and SARS-CoV-2 variants. Study as a whole: Ad26.COV2.S shots went into the muscle once or twice, 56 days apart. Study-wide findings and caveats: People who got the vaccine had more spike-specific TCR breadth than people who got placebo. People who got the vaccine or the placebo had similar non-spike TCR breadth. It was reported that spike-specific CD8+ and CD4+ T cell responses were substantially broad after vaccination.

This clone was recorded only once. What it binds is unknown. As to treatment: roughly 18 received Ad26.COV2.S at low or high dose, single or two shots; several received placebo; per-sample allocation not given. Collection of the samples took place on day 63 after the first injection of vaccine or placebo. Trimming left V 3 bases short and J 10 bases short, with 21 bases between. The length of the CDR3 is 15 residues. Germline-derived CDR1 and CDR2 are MDHEN and SYDVKM. Data came from immunoSEQ multiplex PCR; TCRdb stores just in-frame clones and leaves some out. The sample lists about 480,000 clones, approximately 88% occurring once.

The sequence came from a person between 18 and 65 years old who received the Ad26.COV2.S COVID-19 vaccine or a placebo. The specimen comprised peripheral blood, sampled in a trial of Ad26.COV2.S vaccine versus placebo. This chain links TRBV28 with TRBJ1-2, with a tentative D call TRBD1 (5 bases). CDR3 amino acids: CASSFSHWGTSVYTF. CDR3 sequence (DNA): TGTGCCAGCAGTTTCTCTCACTGGGGGACCTCGGTCTACACCTTC.